This TCR beta chain was retrieved from a study of molecular identifiers for immune sequencing clone quantification. This clonotype occurred many times. Its antigen is still unknown. Sorting selected naive CD8 T cells with a CD8+CD4-CCR7+CD45RA+ phenotype. The trim removed 3 bases at V and 1 base at J, leaving 7 bases unmatched. The CDR3 sequence is 16 residues long. CDR1 is SQVTM and CDR2 is ANQGSEA in the germline V gene. As previously described, bulk TCR libraries were made using listed TCR primers. TCRdb re-called the PCR reads through MiXCR, storing one row per CDR3 protein. Found here are more than 550,000 distinct CDR3 sequences, roughly 23% of them singletons; the top ten hold about 0.8%. Study results and caveats: Clones carrying above 20 RNA copies accounted for over 97% of effector molecules, under 1% in naive cells.

The sequencing sample was made of naive CD8+ T cells from blood, with Jurkat cell RNA spiked in. Subset specified: FACS-sorted CD8+CD4-CCR7+CD45RA+ naive T cells. The clonotype was recovered from a human donor in good health. Some libraries in this study had Jurkat cell RNA spiked in. The rearrangement joins TRBV29-1 to TRBJ2-3; the match to TRBD2 covers 10 bases. The CDR3 bases are TGCAGCGTTGAGCTCCCTAGCGGGGGAGGCACAGATACGCAGTATTTT. This translates into CSVELPSGGGTDTQYF.